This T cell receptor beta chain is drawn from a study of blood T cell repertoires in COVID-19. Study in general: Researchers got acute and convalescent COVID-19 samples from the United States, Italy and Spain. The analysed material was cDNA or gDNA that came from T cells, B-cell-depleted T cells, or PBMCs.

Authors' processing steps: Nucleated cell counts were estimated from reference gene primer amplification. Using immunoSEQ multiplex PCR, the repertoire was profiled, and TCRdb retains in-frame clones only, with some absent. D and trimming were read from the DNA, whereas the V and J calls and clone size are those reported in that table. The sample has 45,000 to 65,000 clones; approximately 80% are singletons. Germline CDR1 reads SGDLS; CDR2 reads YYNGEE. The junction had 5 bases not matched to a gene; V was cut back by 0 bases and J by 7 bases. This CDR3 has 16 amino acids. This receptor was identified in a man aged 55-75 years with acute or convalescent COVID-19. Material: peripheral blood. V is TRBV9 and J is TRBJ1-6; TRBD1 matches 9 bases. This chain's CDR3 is CASSVDPGTGNSPLHF. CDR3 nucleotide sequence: TGTGCCAGCAGCGTAGACCCCGGGACAGGGAATTCACCCCTCCACTTT.